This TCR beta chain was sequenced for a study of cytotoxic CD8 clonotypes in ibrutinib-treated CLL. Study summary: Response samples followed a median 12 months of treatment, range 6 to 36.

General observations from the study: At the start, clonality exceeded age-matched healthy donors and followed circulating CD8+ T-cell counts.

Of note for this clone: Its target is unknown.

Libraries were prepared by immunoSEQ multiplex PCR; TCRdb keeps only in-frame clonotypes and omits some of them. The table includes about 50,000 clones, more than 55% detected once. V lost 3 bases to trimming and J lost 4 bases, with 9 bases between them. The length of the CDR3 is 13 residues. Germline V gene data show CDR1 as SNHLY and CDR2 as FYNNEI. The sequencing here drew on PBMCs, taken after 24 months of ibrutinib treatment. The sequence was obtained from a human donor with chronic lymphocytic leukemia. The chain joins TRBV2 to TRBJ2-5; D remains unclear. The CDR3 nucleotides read TGTGCCAGCAGTGAGTCCGATGGAGAGACCCAGTACTTC. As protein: CASSESDGETQYF.